Listed below are T cell receptor beta chains from one sample, sequenced in a study of metastatic and nonmetastatic thyroid tumors. TCRdb called clones again from the PCR reads with MiXCR. The table has 20,000 to 25,000 clones, about 20% seen once. What was sequenced was blood. These receptors came from a female donor with papillary thyroid cancer or a benign thyroid nodule (not recorded which). Some clones in this sample may be carry-over from other donors' samples. The conserved cysteine and the conserved F or W are not part of the CDR3 here.

>TRBJ1-4|11|TRBV20-1
SASLGRGRKLF
>TRBJ2-1|13|TRBV20-1
SAPDRGQLYNEQF
>TRBJ2-3|11|TRBV7-2
ASSLTSEDTQY
>TRBJ2-5|13|TRBV7-2
ASSKGVVNQETQY
>TRBJ2-7|13|TRBV7-8
ASSLGGQGAVRQY
>TRBJ1-2|11|TRBV19
ASNTRDREGYT
>TRBJ1-1|13|TRBV5-1
ASSLVGGAGTEAF
>TRBJ1-3|11|TRBV30
AWSVSSGNTIY
>TRBJ2-7|13|TRBV10-3
AISDTGISSYEQY
>TRBJ1-1|14|TRBV28
ASSPNSWGLNTEAF